A selection of T cell receptor beta chains follows, all from one sample in a study of spatial heterogeneity in lung cancer. TCRdb re-called the 5' RACE reads with MiXCR, one entry per CDR3 protein. The data contain some 9,800 distinct CDR3 sequences, roughly 54% of them singletons. Sequenced material: lung tumor tissue, taken at surgery. All receptors derive from a female donor with early-stage non-small cell lung cancer. The CDR3 runs from the conserved cysteine through the conserved F or W. D genes are given only for firm matches. The size of a clone is reported for some rows only, either as once, few or many, or as a class for expanded clones.

DNA	CDR3	D	V	J	size
TGTGCCAGCAGTTACTCGGGATCCGACAGGTTCAGTCGTGGAAACACCATATATTTT	CASSYSGSDRFSRGNTIYF	NA	TRBV6-5	TRBJ1-3	NA
TGTGCCAGCAGCTCTATGGGGCCGAACTATGGCTACACCTTC	CASSSMGPNYGYTF	NA	TRBV7-9	TRBJ1-2	NA
TGCAGTGCTGCCGGGACTTTTAATCAGCCCCAGCATTTT	CSAAGTFNQPQHF	NA	TRBV20-1	TRBJ1-5	medium-sized
TGTGCCAGCACCACAGCCCCGGGGCACTACGAGCAGTACTTC	CASTTAPGHYEQYF	NA	TRBV3-1	TRBJ2-7	NA
TGTGCCATCAGCCCGACAGGGCCCTACAATGAGCAGTTCTTC	CAISPTGPYNEQFF	TRBD1	TRBV10-3	TRBJ2-1	few
TGCAGTTCCCGACAGAGCTCCTACAATGAGCAGTTCTTC	CSSRQSSYNEQFF	NA	TRBV20-1	TRBJ2-1	NA
TGTGCCAGCAGCTTAGGAATAGGGGAGGGCTATGGCTACACCTTC	CASSLGIGEGYGYTF	NA	TRBV7-3	TRBJ1-2	few
TGTGCCAGCTCACCCCGCGGGGGACTGGGATATACGCAGTATTTT	CASSPRGGLGYTQYF	TRBD2	TRBV18	TRBJ2-3	few
TGCGCCAGCAGCTCGGCCGGGCTCACCTCCTACGAGCAGTACTTC	CASSSAGLTSYEQYF	NA	TRBV5-1	TRBJ2-7	few
TGTGCCAGCAGCTTAACGACAGCCTTATCAGAGCAGTACTTC	CASSLTTALSEQYF	NA	TRBV7-2	TRBJ2-7	few
TGTGCCAGCTCACCGCTGGGGGGGGGCAATCAGCCCCAGCATTTT	CASSPLGGGNQPQHF	NA	TRBV18	TRBJ1-5	NA
TGTGCCAGCAGTTTCCCCAATTCACCCCTCCACTTT	CASSFPNSPLHF	NA	TRBV12-3/TRBV12-4	TRBJ1-6	once
TGTGCCACCAGCAGAGATGCTACTAGCGGCGGAGAGACCCAGTACTTC	CATSRDATSGGETQYF	TRBD2	TRBV15	TRBJ2-5	medium-sized
TGCGCCAGCAGCCGGGACAGGGTGGACGGCTACACCTTC	CASSRDRVDGYTF	TRBD1	TRBV5-1	TRBJ1-2	NA
TGTGCCAGCAGCCCCCAGGGAAGCTATGGCTACACCTTC	CASSPQGSYGYTF	NA	TRBV7-2	TRBJ1-2	NA
TGTGCCAGCAGCGGGGGACGGACCTTGAACACCGGGGAGCTGTTTTTT	CASSGGRTLNTGELFF	NA	TRBV5-5	TRBJ2-2	NA
TGTGCCAGCAGCCCCCGGACAGGGCGAGGCGGGGAGCTGTTTTTT	CASSPRTGRGGELFF	TRBD1	TRBV9	TRBJ2-2	NA
TGTGCCAGCAGCTTAATGGGCTCCTACAATGAGCAGTTCTTC	CASSLMGSYNEQFF	NA	TRBV7-3	TRBJ2-1	few
TGTGCCAGCAGCTTACTGGCGGGGCAAGAGACCCAGTACTTC	CASSLLAGQETQYF	NA	TRBV7-9	TRBJ2-5	NA
TGTGCCAGCCGCCCTGGAGGGGTCGGAACCGAGCAGTACTTC	CASRPGGVGTEQYF	NA	TRBV27	TRBJ2-7	NA
TGCAGCGTTTCGTGGTCCGGGGAGCTGTTTTTT	CSVSWSGELFF	NA	TRBV29-1	TRBJ2-2	NA
TGTGCCAGCTCACCAAACGAGGATTATAGCAATCAGCCCCAGCATTTT	CASSPNEDYSNQPQHF	NA	TRBV18	TRBJ1-5	few
TGTGCCAGCAGTTGTCCCGCTTGCGGGGGGGCCTATGAGCAGTTCTTC	CASSCPACGGAYEQFF	TRBD2	TRBV28	TRBJ2-1	few
TGCGCCAGCAGCGGGGAATACAATGAGCAGTTCTTC	CASSGEYNEQFF	NA	TRBV4-1	TRBJ2-1	few
TGTGCCAGCAGCTTGGGCTCCTATAATTCACCCCTCCACTTT	CASSLGSYNSPLHF	NA	TRBV11-2	TRBJ1-6	few
TGCAGCGTTGGGGGACGGGGCAGCGATACGCAGTATTTT	CSVGGRGSDTQYF	NA	TRBV29-1	TRBJ2-3	few
TGTGCCAGCAGCTCCAGCATGGAGACCCAGTACTTC	CASSSSMETQYF	NA	TRBV9	TRBJ2-5	NA
TGTGCCAGCAGTTCGGCTAGGGACTCACCCCTCCACTTT	CASSSARDSPLHF	NA	TRBV7-6	TRBJ1-6	NA
TGCAGTGCTTCTGCCCAGACTGAAGCTTTCTTT	CSASAQTEAFF	NA	TRBV20-1	TRBJ1-1	NA
TGTGCCAGCAGCCCGCCCGGGGGGCGGGGGGTGAAGACCCAGTACTTC	CASSPPGGRGVKTQYF	TRBD2	TRBV7-2	TRBJ2-5	large
TGTGCCAGCAGTTGGCCGAACACCGGGGAGCTGTTTTTT	CASSWPNTGELFF	NA	TRBV28	TRBJ2-2	NA
TGTGCCAGCACTCGGGACAGGGGCACAGATACGCAGTATTTT	CASTRDRGTDTQYF	TRBD1	TRBV2	TRBJ2-3	NA
TGTGCCATCAGTGAGTTGGGGGACAATCAGCCCCAGCATTTT	CAISELGDNQPQHF	NA	TRBV10-3	TRBJ1-5	NA
TGTGCCAGCAGTTATCGTGGAACGACAGGGAGTAATCCTGAAGCTTTCTTT	CASSYRGTTGSNPEAFF	TRBD1	TRBV6-5	TRBJ1-1	NA
TGTGCCAGCAGCCAAGATGGAGGAACTAATGAAAAACTGTTTTTT	CASSQDGGTNEKLFF	NA	TRBV3-1	TRBJ1-4	NA
TGTGCCAGCAGTGTGGACTCCTACAATGAGCAGTTCTTC	CASSVDSYNEQFF	NA	TRBV9	TRBJ2-1	NA
TGCAGTGCTAGAGTGATAGGGGGCGGTGAGACCCAGTACTTC	CSARVIGGGETQYF	TRBD1	TRBV20-1	TRBJ2-5	few
TGCAGTGCTAGGACCTCCAATGAGCAGTTCTTC	CSARTSNEQFF	NA	TRBV20-1	TRBJ2-1	NA
TGTGCCAGCAGCATGGGAGTTAACTATGGCTACACCTTC	CASSMGVNYGYTF	NA	TRBV3-1	TRBJ1-2	NA
TGTGCCAGCAGCTTTGGACAGGGTCGGAATGCCTATGGCTACACCTTC	CASSFGQGRNAYGYTF	TRBD1	TRBV5-6	TRBJ1-2	NA
TGTGCCAGCAGTTCCTGGACTAGGACCACCGGGGAGCTGTTTTTT	CASSSWTRTTGELFF	TRBD2	TRBV6-2/TRBV6-3	TRBJ2-2	NA
TGCAGCGTTTACTACAGCCCGAAGGGCTACACCTTC	CSVYYSPKGYTF	NA	TRBV29-1	TRBJ1-2	NA
TGCGCCAGCAGCTGGGCGGGAAGAGAGACCCAGTACTTC	CASSWAGRETQYF	NA	TRBV5-1	TRBJ2-5	NA
TGTGCCAGCAGCTGGGGACAGGGAGGCGGCTACACCTTC	CASSWGQGGGYTF	TRBD1	TRBV7-8	TRBJ1-2	NA
TGTGCCAGCAGCCAAGTAGGAGGGGGCAATCAGCCCCAGCATTTT	CASSQVGGGNQPQHF	NA	TRBV4-2	TRBJ1-5	few